This T cell receptor (beta chain) was found in a study of blood T cells in healthy people across ages (dated by TCRdb to between 2015 and 2016). Looking at the study overall: In model experiments, roughly one uniquely barcoded TCR beta cDNA molecule per two T cells was captured by template switching. Donors were grouped into four age groups: young (average about 15 years), middle-aged (about 38), aged (around 60) and long-lived (less than 85). Two additional independent replicas of 1 million unique cDNA reads from the same blood draw were analyzed for two donors (one aged 18 to 30 and one aged 80 or older). To avoid experimental bias, donors of different ages were distributed randomly across sequencing lanes. Age-related changes in TCR beta repertoire diversity were measured in the study by deep sequencing normalized with unique cDNA molecular identifiers.

The library was obtained by 5' RACE. The sample was run on an Illumina HiSeq 2500. A second PCR of roughly 6 to 12 cycles was performed with a sample-barcoded 5' primer and a J-beta primer mix. A unique molecular identifier was introduced onto each TCR beta cDNA molecule by a template-switch 5' adaptor carrying 12 random nucleotides. At least 2.5 million CDR3-containing paired-end reads were obtained from each sample. All of the RNA was converted into first-strand cDNA using the Mint cDNA synthesis kit, with a TRBC-specific oligonucleotide serving as the primer. After uracil-DNA glycosylase treatment, a first 18-cycle PCR used universal primers M1SS and BC2_uni_R on all cDNA. As for how the authors treated the data: Each sample was normalized by randomly selecting 1 million high-quality reads, each carrying a distinct molecular identifier. Reads with shared molecular identifiers were discarded instead of being binned into consensus sequences. MiTCR, with a Q25 quality threshold and the strictest error-elimination algorithm, was used for CDR3 identification, clonotype clustering and error correction. A nonparametric unseen species model with Euler transformation was used to estimate a lower bound on total TCR beta diversity. Using fastp at Q25 and MiXCR, TCRdb reprocessed the public reads and kept productive beta chains. Each entry is one CDR3 protein sequence, shown with its most common DNA and genes. These V and J calls rely on TCRdb rather than the paper's analysis. Counted in this sample were 910,000 or so distinct CDR3 sequences; about 51% of them appeared once. Jointly, the top ten make up about 20% of the sample.

Concerning this clonotype: Its antigen has not been determined. Base quality data are lacking; no much larger clone is found one base away.

The germline V and J ends show losses of 5 bases and 0 bases respectively, and no gene match explains 4 bases of the junction. The CDR3 runs 16 residues from the cysteine to the phenylalanine. The DNA shown is the 48-base CDR3, in frame from base 1. Reading the germline V gene (reference sequence) gives CDR1 MNHEY and CDR2 SMNVEV. The paper as a whole reports these results and caveats: Compared with the aged group, more naive CD4+ T cells, fewer expanded clones and increased TCR diversity were shown by the long-lived group, suggesting age selection. Because profiling used bulk unsorted PBMCs, naive and antigen-experienced compartments could not be compared conclusively. Donor CMV infection status was unknown, potentially confounding age-related changes in expanded clonotypes. There was a strong correlation between observed TCR beta diversity and the percentage of naive T cells measured by flow cytometry. Estimates of total diversity based on one million sequenced T cells were regarded as lower bounds and as underestimates. Observed TCR beta diversity per million T cells fell roughly linearly with age, and a significant reduction was already apparent by age roughly 40.

Donors were 30 to 45 systemically healthy Caucasian individuals from Russia aged about 6 to 100 years. Roughly 10 milliliters of peripheral blood were drawn from each donor into EDTA-treated Vacutainer tubes. Ficoll-Paque density-gradient centrifugation was used to isolate PBMCs, with at least 6 million per sample. Trizol reagent was used to extract total RNA from the PBMCs, yielding at least 6 micrograms per sample. For every donor, an aliquot of PBMCs went through flow cytometry to measure the percentages of naive CD45RAhigh/CD27high T cells. The receptor comes from a woman aged 55-75 years in good health. The rearrangement joined TRBV27 to TRBJ1-1; 12 bases in the junction line up with TRBD1. Specimen: blood. This receptor carries the CDR3 CASSPGTGGLNTEAFF. The DNA sequence follows: TGTGCCAGCAGTCCCGGGACAGGGGGCTTGAACACTGAAGCTTTCTTT.